Following are 7 T cell receptor beta chains from one sample sequenced in a study of graft-versus-host responses after intestinal transplantation. Produced via immunoSEQ multiplex PCR; TCRdb's table is partial and in-frame only. The top ten hold around 15% of the sample, which has about 9,600 clones, more than 90% seen once. Source: bone marrow, taken 500 to 550 days after intestinal transplantation. Receptor source: a human patient who received an intestinal transplant, so some T cells may come from the graft donor.

This chain connects TRBV2 to TRBJ2-3, with 9 nucleotides matching TRBD2. Unmatched junction bases numbered 4, after V lost 2 bases and J lost 4 bases. The length of the CDR3 is 15 residues. Germline CDR1 is SNHLY and CDR2 is FYNNEI. The CDR3 reads CASSESGRSPDTQYF. In DNA form, the CDR3 reads TGTGCCAGCAGTGAAAGCGGGAGGTCGCCAGATACGCAGTATTTT.

The chain employs TRBV7-9 and TRBJ2-2, with 9 nucleotides matching TRBD1. The V gene's germline CDR1 is SEHNR and CDR2 FQNEAQ (reference sequence). Germline trimming cut 3 bases from V and 6 bases from J; bases unmatched to any gene: 17. The CDR3 length is 19 residues. Here the CDR3 DNA reads TGTGCCAGCAGCTTCGCCGGGACAGGGCTCCGCGGGGCCCCCGGGGAGCTGTTTTTT. Its translation is CASSFAGTGLRGAPGELFF.

The V call is TRBV27, the J call TRBJ1-2; D call uncertain. Germline lookup yields CDR1 MNHEY and CDR2 SMNVEV (reference sequence). V was trimmed by 3 bases and J by 8 bases, leaving 13 bases between them. The CDR3 runs 13 residues. The CDR3 protein is CASSFGYLGGYTF. The CDR3, as DNA: TGTGCCAGCAGTTTTGGGTATCTGGGCGGCTACACCTTC.

V usage is TRBV10-1 and J usage is TRBJ2-3, with 13 positions matching TRBD2. Germline CDR1 WNHNN, CDR2 SYGVQD (reference sequence). With 4 bases clipped from V and 0 bases from J, the junction kept 1 base outside the gene matches. CDR3 size: 16 residues. The CDR3: CASSGTSGRSTDTQYF. The DNA for the CDR3 is TGCGCCAGCAGTGGGACTAGCGGGAGAAGCACAGATACGCAGTATTTT.

The chain links TRBV5-4 to TRBJ2-2; TRBD1 matches at 7 bases. The CDR3 extends over 15 amino acids. After removal of 2 bases from V and 4 bases from J, the junction contained 5 bases not matched to a gene. Germline V lookup: CDR1 SGHNT, CDR2 YYREEE (reference sequence). This CDR3 reads CASSLDRVGTGELFF. The CDR3, as DNA: TGTGCCAGCAGCTTAGACAGGGTGGGCACCGGGGAGCTGTTTTTT.

The chain combines TRBV18 with TRBJ1-4; 7 bases map to TRBD1. CDR1 KGHSH and CDR2 LQKENI come from the germline V gene. The CDR3 extends over 14 amino acids. J was trimmed by 8 bases and V by 5 bases; bases with no gene match: 8. CDR3 in DNA: TGTGCCAGCTCATACGACAGGGTAGGGGAAAAACTGTTTTTT. As protein: CASSYDRVGEKLFF.

This clone was recorded once. The chain has TRBV11-2 and TRBJ1-1; D is perhaps TRBD1 (5 bases). CDR1 is SGHAT and CDR2 is FQNNGV in the germline V gene. V was shortened by 5 bases and J by 10 bases, with 14 bases between the two germline ends. The CDR3 sequence is 12 residues long. In nucleotides, the CDR3 is TGTGCCAGCAGCCCCGGAGGGGTGAGAGCTTTCTTT. Its protein product is CASSPGGVRAFF. Full variable domain (missing parts from reference TRBV11-2 and TRBJ1-1): EAGVAQSPRYKIIEKRQSVAFWCNPISGHATLYWYQQILGQGPKLLIQFQNNGVVDDSQLPKDRFSAERLKGVDSTLKIQPAKLEDSAVYLCASSPGGVRAFFGQGTRLTVV.